This entry features one TCR beta chain sequence. It was with 60 Vbeta and 13 Jbeta primers that the PCR ran. Sequenced by immunoSEQ multiplex PCR; TCRdb stores in-frame clones only, minus some. The data show 150,000 to 200,000 clones, approximately 80% seen once. This record comes from a study of cytomegalovirus exposure and HLA in healthy donors. Sequencing was carried out using PBMCs. This TCR derives from a woman younger than 45 in good health and CMV-seropositive.

CDR3 region: CASSEGTSSYNEQFF. The CDR3, as DNA: TGCGCCAGCAGCGAAGGGACTAGCTCCTACAATGAGCAGTTCTTC. J is TRBJ2-1 and V is TRBV5-1; 8 bases agree with TRBD2. V lost 4 bases and J lost 0; bases outside the gene matches: 3. CDR1 is SGHRS, CDR2 YFSETQ, per germline. The CDR3 contains 15 residues. Full variable domain (missing parts from reference TRBV5-1 and TRBJ2-1): KAGVTQTPRYLIKTRGQQVTLSCSPISGHRSVSWYQQTPGQGLQFLFEYFSETQRNKGNFPGRFSGRQFSNSRSEMNVSTLELGDSALYLCASSEGTSSYNEQFFGPGTRLTVL.